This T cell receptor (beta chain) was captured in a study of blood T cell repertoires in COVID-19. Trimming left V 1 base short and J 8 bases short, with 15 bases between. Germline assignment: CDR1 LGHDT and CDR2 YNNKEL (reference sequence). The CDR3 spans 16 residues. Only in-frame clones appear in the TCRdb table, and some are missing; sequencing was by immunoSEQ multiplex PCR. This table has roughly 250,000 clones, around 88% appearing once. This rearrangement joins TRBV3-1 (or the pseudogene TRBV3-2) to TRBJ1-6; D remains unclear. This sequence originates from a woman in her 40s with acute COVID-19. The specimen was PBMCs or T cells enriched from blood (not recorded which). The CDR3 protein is CASSQGAPGTYSPLHF. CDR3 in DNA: TGTGCCAGCAGCCAAGGGGCCCCCGGCACCTATTCACCCCTCCACTTT.